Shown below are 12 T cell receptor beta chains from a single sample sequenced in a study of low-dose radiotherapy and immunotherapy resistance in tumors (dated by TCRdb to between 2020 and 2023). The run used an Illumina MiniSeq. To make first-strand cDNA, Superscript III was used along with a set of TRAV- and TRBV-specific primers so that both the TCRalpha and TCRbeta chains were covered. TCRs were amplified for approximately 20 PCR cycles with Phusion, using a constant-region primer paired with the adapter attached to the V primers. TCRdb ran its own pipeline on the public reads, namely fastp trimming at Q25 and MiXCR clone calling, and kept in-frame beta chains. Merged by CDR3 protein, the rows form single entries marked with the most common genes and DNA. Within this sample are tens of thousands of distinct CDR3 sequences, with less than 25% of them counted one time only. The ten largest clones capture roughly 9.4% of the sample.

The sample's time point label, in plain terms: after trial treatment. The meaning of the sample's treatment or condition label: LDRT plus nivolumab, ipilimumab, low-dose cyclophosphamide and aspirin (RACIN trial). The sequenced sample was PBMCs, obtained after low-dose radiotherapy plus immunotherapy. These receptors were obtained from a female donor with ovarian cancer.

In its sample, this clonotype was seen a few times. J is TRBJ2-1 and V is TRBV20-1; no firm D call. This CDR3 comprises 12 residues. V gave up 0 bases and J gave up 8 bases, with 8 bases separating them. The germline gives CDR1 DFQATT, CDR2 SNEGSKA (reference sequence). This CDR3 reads CSARDQVDEQFF. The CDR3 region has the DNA TGCAGTGCTAGAGATCAGGTCGATGAGCAGTTCTTC.

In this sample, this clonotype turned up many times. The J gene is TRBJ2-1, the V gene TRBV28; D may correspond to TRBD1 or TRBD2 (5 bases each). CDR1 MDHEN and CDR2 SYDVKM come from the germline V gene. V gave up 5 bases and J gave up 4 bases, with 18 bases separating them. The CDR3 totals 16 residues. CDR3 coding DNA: TGTGCCAGCAGTCTGGGGGTGGGGAGAGCTTACAATGAGCAGTTCTTC. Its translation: CASSLGVGRAYNEQFF.

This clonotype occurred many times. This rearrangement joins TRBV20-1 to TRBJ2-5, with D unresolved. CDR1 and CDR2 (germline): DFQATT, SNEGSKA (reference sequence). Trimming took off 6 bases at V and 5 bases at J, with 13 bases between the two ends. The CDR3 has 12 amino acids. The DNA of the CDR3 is TGCAGTGCCCGGAGTGGGCCCGAGACCCAGTACTTC. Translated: CSARSGPETQYF.

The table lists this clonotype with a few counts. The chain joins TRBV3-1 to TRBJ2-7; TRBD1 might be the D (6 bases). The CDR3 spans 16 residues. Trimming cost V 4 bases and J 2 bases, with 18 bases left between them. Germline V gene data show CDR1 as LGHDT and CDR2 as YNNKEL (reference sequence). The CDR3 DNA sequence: TGTGCCAGCAGCCCACGGGACACTAGGCGGGCCTACGAGCAGTACTTC. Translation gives CASSPRDTRRAYEQYF.

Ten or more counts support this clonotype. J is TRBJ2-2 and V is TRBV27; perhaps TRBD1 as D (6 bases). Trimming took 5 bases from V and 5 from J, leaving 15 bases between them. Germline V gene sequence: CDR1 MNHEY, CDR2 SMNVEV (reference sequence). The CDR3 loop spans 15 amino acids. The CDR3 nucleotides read TGTGCCAGCAGTAAGGGGGTACAGGAGACCGGGGAGCTGTTTTTT. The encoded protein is CASSKGVQETGELFF.

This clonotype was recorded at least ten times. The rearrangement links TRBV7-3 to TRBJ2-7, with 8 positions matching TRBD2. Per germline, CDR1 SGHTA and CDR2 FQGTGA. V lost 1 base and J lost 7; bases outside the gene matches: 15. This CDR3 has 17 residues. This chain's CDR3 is CASSLRGPGGAGWEQYF. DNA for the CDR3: TGTGCCAGCAGCTTAAGGGGCCCCGGGGGGGCAGGTTGGGAGCAGTACTTC.

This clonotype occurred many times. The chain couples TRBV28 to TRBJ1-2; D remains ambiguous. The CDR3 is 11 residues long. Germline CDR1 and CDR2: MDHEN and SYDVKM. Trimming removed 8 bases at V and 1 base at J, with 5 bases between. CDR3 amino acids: CASFNNYGYTF. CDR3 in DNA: TGTGCCAGCTTTAATAACTATGGCTACACCTTC.

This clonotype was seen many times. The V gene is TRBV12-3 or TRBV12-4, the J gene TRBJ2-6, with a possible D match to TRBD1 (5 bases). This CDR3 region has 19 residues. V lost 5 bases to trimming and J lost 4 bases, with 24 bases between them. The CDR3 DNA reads TGTGCCAGCAGTCCCCGACCCAAGGGGATAGTGGCAGGGGCCAACGTCCTGACTTTC. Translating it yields CASSPRPKGIVAGANVLTF.

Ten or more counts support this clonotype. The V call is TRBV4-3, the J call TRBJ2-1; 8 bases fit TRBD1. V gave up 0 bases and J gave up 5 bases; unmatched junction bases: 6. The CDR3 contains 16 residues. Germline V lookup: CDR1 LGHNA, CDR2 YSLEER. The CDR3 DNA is TGCGCCAGCAGCCAAGATCGTGCGACAGGGGACAATGAGCAGTTCTTC. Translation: CASSQDRATGDNEQFF.

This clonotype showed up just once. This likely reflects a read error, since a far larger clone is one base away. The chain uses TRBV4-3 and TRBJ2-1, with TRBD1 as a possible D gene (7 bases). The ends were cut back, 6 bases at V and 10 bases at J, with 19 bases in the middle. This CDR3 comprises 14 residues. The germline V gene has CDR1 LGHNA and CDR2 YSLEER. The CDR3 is CASSPQGGDYEQFF. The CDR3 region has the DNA TGCGCCAGCAGTCCCCAGGGGGGAGACTACGAGCAGTTCTTC.

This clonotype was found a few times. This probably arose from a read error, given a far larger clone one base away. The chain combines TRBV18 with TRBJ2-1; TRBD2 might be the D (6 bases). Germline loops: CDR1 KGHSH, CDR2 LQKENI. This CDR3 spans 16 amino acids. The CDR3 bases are TGTGCCAGCAGCTTGGCCCGGATAGCGGAGTACAATGAGCAGGTCTTC. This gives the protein CASSLARIAEYNEQVF.

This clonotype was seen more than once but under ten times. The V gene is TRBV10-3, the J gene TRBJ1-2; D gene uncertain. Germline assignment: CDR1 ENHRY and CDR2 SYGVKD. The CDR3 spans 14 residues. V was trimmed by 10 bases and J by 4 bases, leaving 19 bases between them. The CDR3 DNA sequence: TGTGCCACGACCCGGGAGGGCTCTATCTATGGCTACACCTTC. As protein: CATTREGSIYGYTF.